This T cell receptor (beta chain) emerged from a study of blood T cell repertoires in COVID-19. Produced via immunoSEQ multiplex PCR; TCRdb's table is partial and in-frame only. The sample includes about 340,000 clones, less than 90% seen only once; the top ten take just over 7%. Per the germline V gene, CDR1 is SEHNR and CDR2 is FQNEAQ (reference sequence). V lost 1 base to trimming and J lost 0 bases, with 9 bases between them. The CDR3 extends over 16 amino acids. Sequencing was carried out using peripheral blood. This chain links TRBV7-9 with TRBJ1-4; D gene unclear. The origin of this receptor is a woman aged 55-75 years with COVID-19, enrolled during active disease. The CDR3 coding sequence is TGTGCCAGCAGCTTAGTCCCCCGGGCAACTAATGAAAAACTGTTTTTT. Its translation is CASSLVPRATNEKLFF.